The T cell receptor (beta chain) under discussion was sequenced for a study of siplizumab effects on memory and regulatory T cells (dated 2019 in TCRdb). Some background on the complete study: The study looked at the effect of siplizumab, an anti-CD2 antibody, on alloreactive T-cell subsets in allogeneic mixed lymphocyte reactions made from human PBMCs.

What the work shows at the level of the full study, not this receptor alone: Unstimulated naive T cells appeared more diverse than memory T cells, and naive cells seemed to contribute substantially to the alloresponse. The suppressive function of proliferating Tregs from siplizumab cultures was not functionally confirmed. Of the alloreactive CD4+ clones that could be mapped, the Treg-derived share averaged about 63% with siplizumab compared with around 25% in control reactions. Because sequences at frequencies below about 10^-5 were poorly captured, only a minor fraction of alloreactive clones could be mapped back to unstimulated subsets. Siplizumab significantly reduced the cumulative frequency of alloreactive sequences traceable to unstimulated CD4+ memory T cells. Roughly 75-97% of proliferating CD4+ or CD8+ clones could not be assigned a naive or memory phenotype.

On this clone: Its specific antigen is unknown. No base quality information exists; no much larger clone differs at one position.

Sorted unstimulated T cells and proliferating T cells recovered from mixed lymphocyte reactions underwent TCRbeta CDR3 sequencing. Fresh whole blood from approximately ten HLA-typed healthy donors was used to isolate PBMCs. The CDR3 measures 10 amino acids from cysteine to phenylalanine. Only the CDR3 DNA stays, 30 bases, in frame from base 1. CDR1 and CDR2 (SGHAT, FQNNGV) derive from the germline V gene. Trimming removed 3 bases from V and 9 bases from J, leaving 3 bases between the germline ends. The library was generated by the immunoSEQ multiplex PCR assay. Each sample had 85,000 to 100,000 TCR templates assayed by the deep sequencing platform. Genomic DNA extracted from sorted T cells was used for TCRbeta CDR3 sequencing. For the original study's pipeline: The R programming language was used for the clonal analysis of the TCRbeta CDR3 data. Alloreactive CD4+ and CD8+ clones were identified by comparing unstimulated samples to CFSE-low samples taken after the reaction. Regulatory or non-regulatory origin of alloreactive CD4+ clones was assigned by matching sequences to the sorted unstimulated Treg and non-Treg repertoires. Not all clones reach the TCRdb copy of this immuneACCESS table, which keeps in-frame sequences only. Checked studies attribute under half of the gap to unresolved V genes and leave the rest unexplained. D and trimming were read from the DNA, whereas the V and J calls and clone size are those reported in that table. This sample has tens of thousands of clones in its table, and roughly 89% of those were observed once. The ten largest clones capture over 25% of the sample.

What was sequenced was CD8+ T cells sorted from blood. In this chain, TRBV11-2 is recombined with TRBJ2-1; the D segment cannot be called with confidence. The sequence was obtained from a human donor in good health. The CDR3 protein is CASSLTEQFF. In nucleotide form, the sequence is TGTGCCAGCAGCTTGACTGAGCAGTTCTTC.